What follows describes a single T cell receptor beta chain. This specimen comes from a study of control samples from healthy donors and cancer patients. Clones were read by immunoSEQ multiplex PCR, and TCRdb kept only the in-frame ones, dropping some. This sample has about 160,000 clones, with approximately 94% found just once. The trim removed 3 bases at V and 9 bases at J, leaving 4 bases unmatched. The CDR3 spans 13 residues. Germline lookup yields CDR1 SGDLS and CDR2 YYNGEE. The source is a man aged 55 to 70 with colorectal cancer. The chain is built from TRBV9 and TRBJ1-1; 11 bases are a match to TRBD1. The sequencing sample was made of PBMCs. In DNA, the CDR3 is TGTGCCAGCAGCGCGGACAGGGGGCGGCAAGCTTTCTTT. Translation: CASSADRGRQAFF.